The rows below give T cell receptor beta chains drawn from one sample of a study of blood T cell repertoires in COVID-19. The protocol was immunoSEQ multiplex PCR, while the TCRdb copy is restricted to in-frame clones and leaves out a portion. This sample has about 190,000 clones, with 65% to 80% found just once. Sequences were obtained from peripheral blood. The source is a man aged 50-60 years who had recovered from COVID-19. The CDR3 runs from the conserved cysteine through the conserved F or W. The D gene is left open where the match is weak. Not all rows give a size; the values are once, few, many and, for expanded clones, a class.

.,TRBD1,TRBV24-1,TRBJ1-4,TGTGCCACCAGTAGCCGGGACAGCACTAATGAAAAACTGTTTTTT,CATSSRDSTNEKLFF
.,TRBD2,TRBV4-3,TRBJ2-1,TGCGCCAGCAGCCAAGGGGTGAGCGGGAGTAGGTATTGGCAGTTCTTC,CASSQGVSGSRYWQFF
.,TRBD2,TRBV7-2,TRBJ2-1,TGTGCCAGCAGCTTGACTAGCGGGACATACAATGAGCAGTTCTTC,CASSLTSGTYNEQFF
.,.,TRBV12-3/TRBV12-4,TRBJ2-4,TGTGCCAGCAGTTTTAAGGGGGTGGGCATTCAGTACTTC,CASSFKGVGIQYF
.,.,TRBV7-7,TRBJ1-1,TGTGCCAGCAGCTTGCAGGAGAACACTGAAGCTTTCTTT,CASSLQENTEAFF
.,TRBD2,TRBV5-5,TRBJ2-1,TGTGCCAGCAGCCCGGGGACTAGCTGGGGTGAGCAGTTCTTC,CASSPGTSWGEQFF
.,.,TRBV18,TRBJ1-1,TGTGCCAGCTCACCACCGGTTCGGGGGAACACTGAAGCTTTCTTT,CASSPPVRGNTEAFF
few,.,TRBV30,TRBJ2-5,TGTGCCTGGGGGGGACCGGGACTCGGGGAGACCCAGTACTTC,CAWGGPGLGETQYF
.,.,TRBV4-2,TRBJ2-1,TGTGCCAGCAGCCAAGATCGGGACAATGAGCAGTTCTTC,CASSQDRDNEQFF
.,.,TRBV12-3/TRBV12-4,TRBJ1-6,TGTGCCAGCAGTCGATCGGCACCCCTCCACTTT,CASSRSAPLHF
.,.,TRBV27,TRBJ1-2,TGTGCCAGCAGAAAAAATGACAGGACTAACTATGGCTACACCTTC,CASRKNDRTNYGYTF
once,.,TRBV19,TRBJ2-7,TGTGCCAGTAGTACCAGAAGGACAGACTCCTACGAGCAGTACTTC,CASSTRRTDSYEQYF
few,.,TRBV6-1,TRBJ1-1,TGTGCCAGCAGTGAGTTGTACGGGAACACTGAAGCTTTCTTT,CASSELYGNTEAFF
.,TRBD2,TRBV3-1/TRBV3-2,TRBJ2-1,TGTGCCAGCAGCTCGGGACTAGATCGCAACAATGAGCAGTTCTTC,CASSSGLDRNNEQFF
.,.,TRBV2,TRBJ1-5,TGTGCCAGCAGGGTCAACGGGGGCAATCAGCCCCAGCATTTT,CASRVNGGNQPQHF
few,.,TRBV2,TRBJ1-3,TGTGCCAGCAGTGACCCAGGGGCGAGCTCTGGAAACACCATATATTTT,CASSDPGASSGNTIYF
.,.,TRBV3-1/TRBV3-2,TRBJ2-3,TGTGCCAGCAGCCAAGGACTCTCCGATACGCAGTATTTT,CASSQGLSDTQYF
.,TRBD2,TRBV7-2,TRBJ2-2,TGTGCCAGCAGCTTAGACTACGGGGGACTAGTTAACACCGGGGAGCTGTTTTTT,CASSLDYGGLVNTGELFF
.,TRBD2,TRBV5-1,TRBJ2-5,TGCGCCAGCAGCCGGACGGGGGGAGAGGCGGAGACCCAGTACTTC,CASSRTGGEAETQYF
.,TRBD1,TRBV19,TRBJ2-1,TGTGCCAGTAGTAGCCCCGGACAGGGGGACCTCTACAATGAGCAGTTCTTC,CASSSPGQGDLYNEQFF
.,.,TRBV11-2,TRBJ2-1,TGTGCCAGCAGCCGTTCGACCAATAGCGGCGAGCAGTTCTTC,CASSRSTNSGEQFF
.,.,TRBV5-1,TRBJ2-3,TGCGCCAGCAGCTTGGTCGCGGGACTCACAGATACGCAGTATTTT,CASSLVAGLTDTQYF
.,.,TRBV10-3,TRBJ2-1,TGTGCCATCAGTGAAACGACGGGGGATGAGCAGTTCTTC,CAISETTGDEQFF
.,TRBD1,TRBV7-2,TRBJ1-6,TGTGCCAGCAGAGCGCCGGGACAGATGAATTCACCCCTCCACTTT,CASRAPGQMNSPLHF
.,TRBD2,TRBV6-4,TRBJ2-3,TGTGCCAGCAGGGCGACTAGCAGATACACAGATACGCAGTATTTT,CASRATSRYTDTQYF
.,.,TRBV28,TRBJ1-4,TGTGCCAGCACTACACCCTGGGAGGAAAAACTGTTTTTT,CASTTPWEEKLFF
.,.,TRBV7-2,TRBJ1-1,TGTGCCAGCAGCTTAGTAGTGAACACTGAAGCTTTCTTT,CASSLVVNTEAFF
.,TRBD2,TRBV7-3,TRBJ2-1,TGTGCCAGCAGCCCCCGAGCGGGGCCCTACAATGAGCAGTTCTTC,CASSPRAGPYNEQFF
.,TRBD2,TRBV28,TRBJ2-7,TGTGCCAGCAGCCCCCAAGCGGGGGGCTACGAGCAGTACTTC,CASSPQAGGYEQYF
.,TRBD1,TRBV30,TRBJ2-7,TGTGCCTGGAGAGGACAGGGCGCGGCGTACTTC,CAWRGQGAAYF
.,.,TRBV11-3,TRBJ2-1,TGTGCCAGCAGCGCCAGGGCCCGGAACGGGAATGAGCAGTTCTTC,CASSARARNGNEQFF
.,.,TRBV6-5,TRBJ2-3,TGTGCCAGCAGTCCGGTCCGACAACACACAGATACGCAGTATTTT,CASSPVRQHTDTQYF
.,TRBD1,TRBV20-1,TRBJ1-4,TGCAGTGCTAGTCTGGGACAGGGGACTGCAACTAATGAAAAACTGTTTTTT,CSASLGQGTATNEKLFF
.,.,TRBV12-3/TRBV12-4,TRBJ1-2,TGTGCCAGCAGTATCCGGGGCTATGGCTACACCTTC,CASSIRGYGYTF
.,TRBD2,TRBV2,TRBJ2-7,TGTGCCAGCAGTCCGACTAGCGGGACGACCTACGAGCAGTACTTC,CASSPTSGTTYEQYF
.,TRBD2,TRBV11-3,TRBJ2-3,TGTGCCAGCAGCTCCGGGACTAGCGGAAACACAGATACGCAGTATTTT,CASSSGTSGNTDTQYF
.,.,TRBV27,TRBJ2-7,TGTGCCAGCAGTTATAACTTGGGCAGATTGGACGAGCAGTACTTC,CASSYNLGRLDEQYF
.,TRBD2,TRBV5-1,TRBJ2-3,TGCGCCAGCAGCTTGGTGGGGACTAGCGGTAGCTATACGCAGTATTTT,CASSLVGTSGSYTQYF
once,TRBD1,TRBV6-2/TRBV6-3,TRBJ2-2,TGTGCCAGCAGCCTACCCAGAGCGGACAGGCCGCCCGGGGAGCTGTTTTTT,CASSLPRADRPPGELFF
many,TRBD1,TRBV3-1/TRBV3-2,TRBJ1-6,TGTGCCAGCAGCCTTAAACAGGGGTATTATGATTCACCCCTCCACTTT,CASSLKQGYYDSPLHF
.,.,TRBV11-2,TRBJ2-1,TGTGCCAGCAGCTTACTCGGGACTTACAATGAGCAGTTCTTC,CASSLLGTYNEQFF
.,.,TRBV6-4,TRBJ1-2,TGTGCCAGCAGTATAGACAGGTTCGCCTTCGGCTACACCTTC,CASSIDRFAFGYTF
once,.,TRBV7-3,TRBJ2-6,TGTGCCAGCAGCTGGCTCCCTGGGGCCAACGTCCTGACTTTC,CASSWLPGANVLTF
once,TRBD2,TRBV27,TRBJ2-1,TGTGCCAGCAGACCCCGGACTAGCGGGAGCTCAGCGCAGTTCTTC,CASRPRTSGSSAQFF
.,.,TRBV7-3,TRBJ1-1,TGTGCCAGCAGCCTCACGGGGGGCGCGGGCACTGAAGCTTTCTTT,CASSLTGGAGTEAFF
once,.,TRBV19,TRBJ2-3,TGTGCCAGTAGTCCTAGCGGCACAGATACGCAGTATTTT,CASSPSGTDTQYF
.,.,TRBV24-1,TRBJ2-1,TGTGCCACCAGTGCCCCCTTGGCGGGTCGGAATGAGCAGTTCTTC,CATSAPLAGRNEQFF
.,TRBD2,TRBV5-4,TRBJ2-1,TGTGCCAGCACCCTCGCGCTAGCGGGAGACAATGAGCAGTTCTTC,CASTLALAGDNEQFF
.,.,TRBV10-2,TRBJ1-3,TGCGCCATACCAGATGGGGGGGCAGGGGAGACAAACACCATATATTTT,CAIPDGGAGETNTIYF
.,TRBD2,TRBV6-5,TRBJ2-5,TGTGCCAGCACAGGACTAGCGGTGACTAGGGAGACCCAGTACTTC,CASTGLAVTRETQYF
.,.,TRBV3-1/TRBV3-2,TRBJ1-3,TGTGCCAGCAGCCAAGGATTTACCAGGGCAGTCTCTGGAAACACCATATATTTT,CASSQGFTRAVSGNTIYF
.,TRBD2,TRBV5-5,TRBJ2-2,TGTGCCAGCAGCTTGTTGGCGGGGGGGAGCACCGGGGAGCTGTTTTTT,CASSLLAGGSTGELFF
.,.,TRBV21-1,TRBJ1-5,TGTGCCAGCAGCAAAGGAGGCAGGGGCAACAATCAGCCCCAGCATTTT,CASSKGGRGNNQPQHF
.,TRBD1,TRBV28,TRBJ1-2,TGTGCCAGCAGCCAAGGACAGGGGGCATATGGCTACACCTTC,CASSQGQGAYGYTF
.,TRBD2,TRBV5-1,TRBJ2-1,TGCGCCAGCAGCTTGGTTCTGGGAGGGCCTAATGAGCAGTTCTTC,CASSLVLGGPNEQFF